The next 17 T cell receptor beta chains were all read from a single sample in a study of blood T cell repertoires in COVID-19 (TCRdb year 2020). The protocol used for the library was the immunoSEQ multiplex PCR assay. TCRdb obtained this table from immuneACCESS and retained in-frame rearrangements with V and J assigned. These tables miss some clones; where compared with another copy, unresolved V genes account for less than half of the shortfall, and the remainder is unexplained. The table for this sample lists 170,000 or so clones; approximately 86% of them were counted only once. The top ten constitute less than 3% of the sample. The source material was peripheral blood. The receptors stem from a man aged 35-49 years with active or convalescent COVID-19.

The rearrangement uses TRBV6-1 and TRBJ1-5, with D unresolved. Germline assignment: CDR1 MNHNS and CDR2 SASEGT. V lost 3 bases to trimming and J lost 5 bases, with 8 bases between them. CDR3 length: 13 residues. CDR3 sequence: CASSELRDQPQHF. The CDR3 DNA reads TGTGCCAGCAGTGAGCTTCGGGATCAGCCCCAGCATTTT.

A note on this clone: In the same sample, other DNA sequences code for this CDR3. This sequence joins TRBV18 and TRBJ2-7; 7 nucleotides line up with TRBD1. CDR1 and CDR2 (germline): KGHSH, LQKENI. The V gene end was trimmed by 0 bases and the J gene end by 4 bases; junction bases not matched to a gene: 3. This CDR3 has 14 amino acids. CDR3: CASSPPTGIYEQYF. DNA for the CDR3: TGTGCCAGCTCACCACCGACAGGGATTTACGAGCAGTACTTC. The full variable domain, rest sourced from reference TRBV18 and TRBJ2-7, is NAGVMQNPRHLVRRRGQEARLRCSPMKGHSHVYWYRQLPEEGLKFMVYLQKENIIDESGMPKERFSAEFPKEGPSILRIQQVVRGDSAAYFCASSPPTGIYEQYFGPGTRLTVT.

This clone was counted only a few times. The CDR3 is CASSLTGGSGYTF. The CDR3 coding sequence is TGTGCCAGTAGCCTTACAGGGGGCAGTGGCTACACCTTC. V gene TRBV19 combines with J gene TRBJ1-2, with 9 bases matching TRBD1. The CDR3 loop spans 13 amino acids. The V and J ends lost 6 bases and 7 bases, in that order; junction bases with no gene match: 6. CDR1 is LNHDA, CDR2 SQIVND, per germline (reference sequence).

V usage is TRBV10-1 and J usage is TRBJ1-6, with 8 bases lining up with TRBD1. The germline CDR1 and CDR2 sequences are WNHNN and SYGVQD (reference sequence). Trimming removed 6 bases from V and 5 bases from J; junction bases left unmatched: 6. The CDR3 sequence is 15 residues long. CDR3 residues: CASREGQGNNSPLHF. The CDR3 nucleotides read TGCGCCAGCAGAGAAGGACAGGGAAATAATTCACCCCTCCACTTT.

The chain links TRBV24-1 to TRBJ1-2, with D possibly matching TRBD1 (6 bases). The CDR3 spans 12 residues. Germline V gene data show CDR1 as KGHDR and CDR2 as SFDVKD. V was pared by 6 bases and J by 6 bases, with 10 bases between. CDR3 sequence (DNA): TGTGCCACCAGTAAAGGACAGAATGGCTACACCTTC. Protein product: CATSKGQNGYTF.

This chain links TRBV7-8 with TRBJ1-2; a possible D gene is TRBD1 (6 bases). Trimming took off 1 base at V and 5 bases at J, with 20 bases between the two ends. The CDR3 contains 17 residues. From germline, CDR1 is SGHVS and CDR2 FQNEAQ. The CDR3 nucleotides read TGTGCCAGCAGCTTAGTTGGGGGGGCGCGAAATCAGTATGGCTACACCTTC. This translates into CASSLVGGARNQYGYTF.

The chain recombines TRBV7-8 with TRBJ1-1; D is uncertain. The germline CDR1 and CDR2 sequences are SGHVS and FQNEAQ. V shed 1 base and J shed 2 bases, with 14 bases lying between them. The CDR3 has 16 residues. CDR3 sequence (DNA): TGTGCCAGCAGCTTAGTGGAGGAGGGAGTCAACACTGAAGCTTTCTTT. Its protein product is CASSLVEEGVNTEAFF. The full variable domain, with the rest looked up from reference TRBV7-8 and TRBJ1-1, is GAGVSQSPRYKVAKRGQDVALRCDPISGHVSLFWYQQALGQGPEFLTYFQNEAQLDKSGLPSDRFFAERPEGSVSTLKIQRTQQEDSAVYLCASSLVEEGVNTEAFFGQGTRLTVV.

CDR3 nucleotides: TGTGCCAGCAGTTACACTCGGACAGGGGGAGAGACCCAGTACTTC. Its protein product is CASSYTRTGGETQYF. The chain uses TRBV6-2 or TRBV6-3 and TRBJ2-5, with 10 bases matching TRBD1. Germline CDR1 and CDR2: MNHEY and SVGEGT. V lost 2 bases to trimming and J lost 4 bases; unmatched junction nucleotides: 4. This CDR3 has 15 residues.

The chain combines TRBV19 with TRBJ1-5; possible D gene TRBD1, 5 bases. The germline gives CDR1 LNHDA, CDR2 SQIVND (reference sequence). There are 12 residues in the CDR3. V dropped 4 bases and J dropped 8 bases, with 9 bases sitting between them. The CDR3 here is CASSTGKEPQHF. In DNA, the CDR3 is TGTGCCAGTAGTACAGGGAAGGAGCCCCAGCATTTT.

This clone has more than one count but fewer than ten. The chain couples TRBV5-1 to TRBJ1-1, with D perhaps matching TRBD1 (5 bases). Germline V CDR1 and CDR2: SGHRS, YFSETQ. The ends were cut back, 1 base at V and 9 bases at J, with 10 bases in the middle. There are 12 residues in the CDR3. The DNA of the CDR3 is TGCGCCAGCAGCTTGATTGGGGCACAAGCTTTCTTT. Translation: CASSLIGAQAFF.

As concerns this clone: The same CDR3 arises from other DNA sequences in this sample as well. The V call is TRBV28, the J call TRBJ2-7; TRBD2 is a possible D gene (6 bases). The length of the CDR3 is 15 residues. Germline assignment: CDR1 MDHEN and CDR2 SYDVKM. Trimming stripped 6 bases from V and 3 bases from J, with 18 bases between. The CDR3 protein is CASSLGGPRDYEQYF. DNA of the CDR3: TGTGCCAGCAGCCTCGGAGGGCCACGGGACTACGAGCAGTACTTC.

J is TRBJ2-3 and V is TRBV7-2; 14 nucleotides line up with TRBD2. V shed 4 bases and J 5 bases; nucleotides not matched to a gene: 2. The CDR3 consists of 15 residues. Germline-derived CDR1 and CDR2 are SGHTA and FQGNSA. Here the CDR3 DNA reads TGTGCCAGCAGCTCCGGGACTAGCGGGGGAGATACGCAGTATTTT. It encodes CASSSGTSGGDTQYF.

This rearrangement joins TRBV2 to TRBJ1-1; possible D gene TRBD1, 6 bases. Germline assignment: CDR1 SNHLY and CDR2 FYNNEI. This CDR3 contains 11 residues. Trimming cost V 6 bases and J 5 bases, with 7 bases left between them. CDR3 loop: CASRQGTEAFF. In DNA, the CDR3 is TGTGCCAGCAGACAGGGTACTGAAGCTTTCTTT.

The chain combines TRBV2 with TRBJ2-1, with a possible D match to TRBD1 (6 bases). The V gene lost 5 bases and the J gene lost 0 bases, with 11 bases spanning the gap. The CDR3 runs to 15 residues. CDR1 is SNHLY, CDR2 FYNNEI, per germline. This CDR3 reads CASSIDRTSYNEQFF. The CDR3 nucleotides are TGTGCCAGCAGTATTGACAGGACCTCCTACAATGAGCAGTTCTTC.

V usage is TRBV19 and J usage is TRBJ1-5, with D hard to call. V gave up 6 bases and J gave up 0 bases, with 18 bases separating them. This CDR3 region has 17 residues. Per germline, CDR1 LNHDA and CDR2 SQIVND (reference sequence). The CDR3 DNA reads as TGTGCCAGTAGCACCGAACAGATTATCCTTAGCAATCAGCCCCAGCATTTT. Translating it yields CASSTEQIILSNQPQHF.

The chain uses TRBV5-4 and TRBJ2-5, with a possible D match to TRBD1 (6 bases). CDR1 is SGHNT and CDR2 is YYREEE in the germline V gene (reference sequence). The germline V and J ends were trimmed by 0 bases and 2 bases, with 8 bases remaining between them. The CDR3 is made up of 14 amino acids. The CDR3 reads CASSLGQEQETQYF. The CDR3 DNA reads TGTGCCAGCAGCTTGGGACAGGAGCAAGAGACCCAGTACTTC.

V usage is TRBV7-8 and J usage is TRBJ1-3, with 9 bases that match TRBD1. V shed 3 bases and J 3 bases; nucleotides not matched to a gene: 12. From germline, CDR1 is SGHVS and CDR2 FQNEAQ. CDR3 size: 18 residues. CDR3 DNA: TGTGCCAGCAGCTTTGCCTCCCGACAGGGGGTTAGTGGAAACACCATATATTTT. Protein: CASSFASRQGVSGNTIYF.